Each of the 2 T cell receptor beta chains below was sequenced from the same sample in a study of T cell responses to AZD1222 COVID-19 vaccine. Sequencing was performed with immunoSEQ multiplex PCR; in TCRdb, only in-frame clones are kept and a portion is missing. The sample yields 97,000 or so clones, about 88% seen once. The material sequenced was peripheral blood, taken on day 0 of AZD1222 vaccination. These receptors all stem from an adult in good health.

The table lists this clone with a few counts. The chain joins TRBV29-1 to TRBJ2-7, with D possibly TRBD1 on 6 matching bases. V was shortened by 5 bases and J by 5 bases, with 13 bases between the two germline ends. The CDR3 runs 12 residues. CDR1 and CDR2 (germline): SQVTM, ANQGSEA. The CDR3 reads CSVKIRQDEQYF. The CDR3 bases are TGCAGCGTTAAAATAAGACAGGACGAGCAGTACTTC.

The J gene is TRBJ2-3, the V gene TRBV29-1; D gene unclear. V dropped 6 bases and J dropped 6 bases, with 25 bases sitting between them. The CDR3 totals 16 residues. CDR1 and CDR2 from the germline V gene are SQVTM and ANQGSEA. CDR3 in amino acids: CSVAWLAVGSVDTQYF. DNA for the CDR3: TGCAGCGTCGCGTGGCTCGCAGTGGGATCCGTGGATACGCAGTATTTT.